Presented here are 30 T cell receptor beta chains from one specimen sequenced in a study of T-cell memory formation after mild COVID-19. TCRdb recomputed calls from the 5' RACE reads with MiXCR, one row per CDR3 protein. The sample contains roughly 130,000 distinct CDR3 sequences, about 15% of which appear only once. Material: PBMCs or a T cell subset sorted from them (not recorded which). The source is a man younger than 35 who had mild COVID-19 (a few samples of this study predate the infection). Cell type and time point are not known.

The rearrangement uses TRBV2 and TRBJ2-3; D possibly corresponds to TRBD1 (6 bases). The CDR3 consists of 12 residues. V was cut by 7 bases and J by 6 bases, with 11 bases left in between. Germline lookup yields CDR1 SNHLY and CDR2 FYNNEI. The CDR3 region is CASTRDTDTQYF. CDR3 sequence (DNA): TGTGCCAGCACTCGGGACACGGATACGCAGTATTTT.

The chain employs TRBV7-3 and TRBJ2-1, with D possibly called TRBD1 or TRBD2 (6 bases each). Germline CDR1 SGHTA, CDR2 FQGTGA. The CDR3 loop spans 14 amino acids. The V end was cut by 5 bases, the J end by 4 bases, with 12 bases between. The CDR3 nucleotides are TGTGCCAGCAGCAAACGGGGGACATACAATGAGCAGTTCTTC. Its translation is CASSKRGTYNEQFF.

This clonotype is a singleton in its sample. Germline is not matched at one junction end, which may reflect a read error. The chain uses TRBV5-1 and TRBJ1-2; no clear D. Germline CDR1 and CDR2: SGHRS and YFSETQ. The CDR3 is 11 residues long. This CDR3 reads CASKATGGYTF. The CDR3 DNA follows: TGCGCGAGCAAGGCAACCGGTGGCTACACCTTC.

This chain connects TRBV10-3 to TRBJ1-1; D unclear. This CDR3 contains 13 residues. Trimming took off 3 bases at V and 1 base at J, with 6 bases between the two ends. Germline loops: CDR1 ENHRY, CDR2 SYGVKD. CDR3 in amino acids: CAISELGNTEAFF. The CDR3 bases are TGTGCCATCAGTGAACTGGGGAACACTGAAGCTTTCTTT.

This rearrangement joins TRBV6-1 to TRBJ2-1; a possible D gene is TRBD1 (5 bases). Between the trimmed V and J ends, which lost 3 bases and 7 bases, there was a span of 10 bases. The CDR3 runs 13 residues. Germline values: CDR1 MNHNS, CDR2 SASEGT. CDR3 region: CASSDRRGNEQFF. CDR3 sequence (DNA): TGTGCCAGCAGTGATCGAAGGGGTAATGAGCAGTTCTTC.

This clonotype was counted between two and nine times. CDR3 loop: CASSLRRENTDTQYF. The CDR3 nucleotides read TGTGCCAGCAGCCTCCGGAGGGAAAACACAGATACGCAGTATTTT. The J gene is TRBJ2-3, the V gene TRBV7-2; D perhaps matches TRBD2 (6 bases). The CDR3 has 15 amino acids. Germline CDR1 reads SGHTA; CDR2 reads FQGNSA. V gave up 5 bases and J gave up 2 bases, with 14 bases separating them.

This clonotype was picked up a small number of times. The V call is TRBV12-3 or TRBV12-4, the J call TRBJ2-1; D is possibly TRBD2 (5 bases). CDR3 length: 18 residues. Trimming left V 4 bases short and J 6 bases short, with 25 bases between. DNA for the CDR3: TGTGCCAGCAGTTCGGGCCCCTCCGGACTTCTCACTTTCAATGAGCAGTTCTTC. Its protein product is CASSSGPSGLLTFNEQFF.

As DNA, the CDR3 is TGTGCCAGCACCTCCGGGACTACCTCCTGGCAGCAGTACTTC. It yields the protein CASTSGTTSWQQYF. The rearrangement uses TRBV6-2 or TRBV6-3 and TRBJ2-7; 7 nucleotides align to TRBD2. V dropped 7 bases and J dropped 8; count of bases not matched to a gene: 14. This CDR3 has 14 amino acids. CDR1 is MNHEY, CDR2 SVGEGT, per germline.

This clonotype occurred a few times. This chain uses TRBV7-2 with TRBJ2-7; 9 nucleotides align to TRBD2. The length of the CDR3 is 15 residues. CDR1 and CDR2 (germline): SGHTA, FQGNSA. V dropped 5 bases and J dropped 3; count of bases not matched to a gene: 8. CDR3 DNA sequence: TGTGCCAGCAGCCTGCGGGGGGGCAAGGACTACGAGCAGTACTTC. It yields the protein CASSLRGGKDYEQYF.

This chain uses TRBV9 with TRBJ2-5; D is perhaps TRBD2 (6 bases). The CDR3 is 15 residues long. CDR1 SGDLS and CDR2 YYNGEE come from the germline V gene. Between the trimmed V and J ends, which lost 0 bases and 1 base, there was a span of 10 bases. CDR3 in amino acids: CASSVAAGSQETQYF. DNA of the CDR3: TGTGCCAGCAGCGTAGCCGCGGGGTCCCAAGAGACCCAGTACTTC.

This clonotype was found a few times. The chain employs TRBV4-3 and TRBJ2-5; D is ambiguous. The CDR3 runs to 14 residues. Germline CDR1 LGHNA, CDR2 YSLEER. Deletions cut 1 base from V and 1 base from J, with 7 bases between. In DNA, the CDR3 is TGCGCCAGCAGCCAAGGGTGGGTCCAAGAGACCCAGTACTTC. This gives the protein CASSQGWVQETQYF.

The chain is built from TRBV12-3 or TRBV12-4 and TRBJ2-2, with a weak D call TRBD1 (6 bases). V was shortened by 9 bases and J by 6 bases, with 11 bases between the two germline ends. The CDR3 spans 12 residues. This chain's CDR3 is CASITGPGELFF. CDR3 DNA: TGTGCCAGTATTACAGGGCCCGGGGAGCTGTTTTTT.

The V and J genes are TRBV20-1 and TRBJ1-1; tentative D call: TRBD1 (5 bases). The CDR3 totals 13 residues. V was shortened by 3 bases and J by 4 bases, with 12 bases between the two germline ends. From germline, CDR1 is DFQATT and CDR2 SNEGSKA (reference sequence). The CDR3 coding sequence is TGCAGTGCTAGTCTTCAGGGTAGCACTGAAGCTTTCTTT. Translation: CSASLQGSTEAFF.

This clonotype was counted between two and nine times. The rearrangement joins TRBV24-1 to TRBJ2-4, with TRBD1 identical over 7 bases. This CDR3 has 13 amino acids. From germline, CDR1 is KGHDR and CDR2 SFDVKD. V lost 10 bases to trimming and J lost 3 bases; unmatched junction nucleotides: 5. The CDR3 loop reads CATEDRDKNIQYF. DNA of the CDR3: TGTGCCACGGAAGACAGGGACAAAAACATTCAGTACTTC.

The table lists this clonotype with a few counts. The chain has TRBV7-2 and TRBJ2-3; no reliable D call. Germline loops: CDR1 SGHTA, CDR2 FQGNSA. CDR3 length equals 13 residues. Trimming took off 5 bases at V and 4 bases at J, with 10 bases between the two ends. The DNA for the CDR3 is TGTGCCAGCAGCCGGGTGATGGCAGATACGCAGTATTTT. Translated, it gives CASSRVMADTQYF.

This clonotype has only a few counts. CDR3 nucleotides: TGTGCCAGCAGTGGGAGAACAGGGGTCTCTAGCACAGATACGCAGTATTTT. Protein product: CASSGRTGVSSTDTQYF. The rearrangement links TRBV25-1 to TRBJ2-3, with TRBD1 identical over 7 bases. The germline gives CDR1 MGHDK, CDR2 SYGVNS. Trimming removed 4 bases from V and 0 bases from J; junction bases left unmatched: 10. The CDR3 is 17 amino acids. Drawing the rest from reference TRBV25-1 and TRBJ2-3, the complete variable domain is EADIYQTPRYLVIGTGKKITLECSQTMGHDKMYWYQQDPGMELHLIHYSYGVNSTEKGDLSSESTVSRIRTEHFPLTLESARPSHTSQYLCASSGRTGVSSTDTQYFGPGTRLTVL.

The V and J genes are TRBV3-1 and TRBJ2-3; a weak D match, TRBD1 (6 bases). The V end lost 3 bases, the J end lost 0 bases, and 10 bases lay between the germline ends. The V gene's germline CDR1 is LGHDT and CDR2 YNNKEL (reference sequence). The CDR3 runs to 15 residues. The CDR3 region is CASSQPQGSTDTQYF. DNA for the CDR3: TGTGCCAGCAGCCAGCCCCAGGGGAGCACAGATACGCAGTATTTT.

This clonotype showed up many times. The V gene is TRBV7-2, the J gene TRBJ2-5; 7 nucleotides align to TRBD1. Trimming at V came to 4 bases and at J to 5 bases, leaving 7 bases not matched to a gene. The CDR3 totals 14 residues. Germline loops: CDR1 SGHTA, CDR2 FQGNSA. In nucleotides, the CDR3 is TGTGCCAGCAGCTCGGGACAGCACGCGGAGACCCAGTACTTC. It yields the protein CASSSGQHAETQYF.

This clonotype was seen a few times. The V gene is TRBV9, the J gene TRBJ2-1; D call uncertain. Trimming took off 0 bases at V and 4 bases at J, with 5 bases between the two ends. This CDR3 has 13 amino acids. Per the germline V gene, CDR1 is SGDLS and CDR2 is YYNGEE. The CDR3, as DNA: TGTGCCAGCAGCGTAGCACAGTACAATGAGCAGTTCTTC. It codes for CASSVAQYNEQFF.

This clonotype was detected only a few times. The CDR3 protein is CASSLPSGGPINEQFF. The CDR3, as DNA: TGCGCCAGCAGCTTGCCTAGCGGGGGTCCCATCAATGAGCAGTTCTTC. The chain carries TRBV5-1 and TRBJ2-1, with 10 positions matching TRBD2. The germline gives CDR1 SGHRS, CDR2 YFSETQ. The CDR3 is 16 residues long. The J segment lost 6 bases and the V segment lost 1 base, leaving 7 bases of the junction unmatched.

The table lists this clonotype with a few counts. This CDR3 is CASSSSLTDTQYF. DNA for the CDR3: TGTGCCAGCAGCTCCTCCCTCACAGATACGCAGTATTTT. This chain uses TRBV7-7 with TRBJ2-3, with D hard to call. Trimming removed 4 bases at V and 2 bases at J, with 7 bases between. The CDR3 is made up of 13 amino acids. Germline V gene lookup returns CDR1 SSHAT and CDR2 FNYEAQ (reference sequence).

The genes are TRBV9 and TRBJ2-2; 11 nucleotides line up with TRBD2. The J segment lost 4 bases and the V segment lost 4 bases, leaving 6 bases of the junction unmatched. CDR1 SGDLS and CDR2 YYNGEE come from the germline V gene. This CDR3 contains 16 residues. In DNA, the CDR3 is TGTGCCAGCAGCATTCGACTAGCGGGGTCCACCGGGGAGCTGTTTTTT. This encodes CASSIRLAGSTGELFF.

Only a few counts were recorded for this clonotype. The chain carries TRBV12-3 or TRBV12-4 and TRBJ1-6; D is uncertain. V was pared by 6 bases and J by 9 bases, with 18 bases between. The CDR3 has 15 amino acids. The CDR3 nucleotides read TGTGCCAGCAGAAACCGGGTGGTGGGTTTTTCACCCCTCCACTTT. Protein product: CASRNRVVGFSPLHF.

This clonotype was seen a few times. The genes are TRBV7-9 and TRBJ1-1; 9 nucleotides match TRBD1. Losses at the gene ends were 3 bases for V and 12 bases for J; bases not matched to a gene: 11. Germline CDR1 is SEHNR and CDR2 is FQNEAQ (reference sequence). The CDR3 is 14 amino acids. CDR3 sequence: CASSLGDREGKSFF. CDR3 sequence (DNA): TGTGCCAGCAGCTTGGGGGACAGGGAGGGGAAATCTTTCTTT.

The rearrangement uses TRBV10-1 and TRBJ2-3, with D unclear. Germline CDR1 and CDR2: WNHNN and SYGVQD (reference sequence). This CDR3 is 14 amino acids long. V was shortened by 3 bases and J by 4 bases, with 11 bases between the two germline ends. The CDR3 coding sequence is TGCGCCAGCAGTGATAACTGGGGTGCAGATACGCAGTATTTT. Its translation: CASSDNWGADTQYF.

This sequence joins TRBV5-4 and TRBJ1-1, with D uncertain. The CDR3 is made up of 13 amino acids. Per the germline V gene, CDR1 is SGHNT and CDR2 is YYREEE (reference sequence). Trimming stripped 1 base from V and 3 bases from J, with 7 bases between. This CDR3 reads CASSLFQDTEAFF. The CDR3 nucleotides read TGTGCCAGCAGCTTGTTCCAGGACACTGAAGCTTTCTTT. Drawing the rest from reference TRBV5-4 and TRBJ1-1, the complete variable domain is ETGVTQSPTHLIKTRGQQVTLRCSSQSGHNTVSWYQQALGQGPQFIFQYYREEENGRGNFPPRFSGLQFPNYSSELNVNALELDDSALYLCASSLFQDTEAFFGQGTRLTVV.

This clonotype was observed a handful of times. The chain couples TRBV7-3 to TRBJ2-1; 8 positions match TRBD2. Germline V gene data show CDR1 as SGHTA and CDR2 as FQGTGA. Germline trimming cut 5 bases from V and 4 bases from J; bases unmatched to any gene: 7. This CDR3 comprises 15 residues. CDR3 residues: CASSPNGGGYNEQFF. The CDR3 DNA sequence: TGTGCCAGCAGCCCCAACGGGGGGGGGTACAATGAGCAGTTCTTC.

V and J are TRBV6-2 or TRBV6-3 and TRBJ2-5; no definite D call. Trimming took off 2 bases at V and 5 bases at J, with 6 bases between the two ends. Germline CDR1 is MNHEY and CDR2 is SVGEGT. The CDR3 runs to 12 residues. The CDR3: CASSYPTETQYF. CDR3 nucleotide sequence: TGTGCCAGCAGTTACCCAACGGAGACCCAGTACTTC.

This clonotype turned up a few times. The chain employs TRBV7-3 and TRBJ2-5; tentatively, D is TRBD2 (5 bases). The V gene lost 1 base and the J gene lost 4 bases, with 13 bases spanning the gap. The CDR3 spans 15 residues. Germline V gene lookup returns CDR1 SGHTA and CDR2 FQGTGA. CDR3 protein: CASSLNIRAGETQYF. The CDR3 DNA sequence: TGTGCCAGCAGCTTAAACATTCGCGCGGGAGAGACCCAGTACTTC. The variable domain in full, with the rest retrieved from reference TRBV7-3 and TRBJ2-5, is GAGVSQTPSNKVTEKGKYVELRCDPISGHTALYWYRQSLGQGPEFLIYFQGTGAADDSGLPNDRFFAVRPEGSVSTLKIQRTERGDSAVYLCASSLNIRAGETQYFGPGTRLLVL.

This clonotype was recorded a few times. CDR3 loop: CASSIPPGTVDTGELFF. DNA of the CDR3: TGTGCCAGCAGCATCCCTCCAGGGACAGTCGACACCGGGGAGCTGTTTTTT. This sequence joins TRBV4-2 and TRBJ2-2; TRBD1 matches 7 bases. The CDR3 is 17 residues long. V trimming: 5 bases; J trimming: 3 bases; junction bases outside the gene matches: 12. Germline CDR1 LGHNA, CDR2 YNFKEQ.